The 20 T cell receptor beta chains in this list originate from one sample, sequenced in a study of blood T cells in healthy people across ages (dated by TCRdb to about 2015). The method behind the library was 5' RACE. Sequencing was carried out with an Illumina HiSeq 2500. The second PCR ran for roughly 7 to 11 cycles and used a J-beta primer mix along with a sample-barcoded 5' primer. TCRdb reprocessing: public reads trimmed at Q25 with fastp, clones called with MiXCR, in-frame beta chains kept. CDR3 protein sequences are deduplicated, and each keeps its most common genes and DNA. The sample includes roughly 1,000,000 distinct CDR3 sequences, with approximately 26% observed a single time. The ten biggest clones cover about 0.72% of the sample. These data are also associated with another study on T cells of mothers and their children.

The sample comprised blood. Receptor source: a girl aged 2 to 9 in good health.

This chain uses TRBV12-3 or TRBV12-4 with TRBJ1-2, with 9 nucleotides matching TRBD1. V shed 5 bases, J shed 4 bases, and the junction held 14 bases outside the gene matches. The CDR3 is 17 residues long. CDR3 in amino acids: CASSPWTGDNLPYGYTF. The CDR3 nucleotides read TGTGCCAGCAGTCCCTGGACAGGGGACAATCTCCCCTATGGCTACACCTTC.

This clonotype has just a few counts. The chain joins TRBV7-3 to TRBJ1-1; D is undetermined. V was cut by 5 bases and J by 2 bases, with 12 bases left in between. Germline CDR1 reads SGHTA; CDR2 reads FQGTGA. The CDR3 runs 14 residues. The CDR3 region has the DNA TGTGCCAGCAGCCCATCGAGGGAAAACACTGAAGCTTTCTTT. Its protein product is CASSPSRENTEAFF.

V gene TRBV5-1 combines with J gene TRBJ1-2, with D tentatively TRBD1 (5 bases). The CDR3 extends over 16 amino acids. Germline loops: CDR1 SGHRS, CDR2 YFSETQ. V lost 0 bases to trimming and J lost 0 bases, with 12 bases between them. The CDR3 is CASSLDTGRANYGYTF. The CDR3 bases are TGCGCCAGCAGCTTGGATACAGGCCGAGCTAACTATGGCTACACCTTC.

Only a few counts were recorded for this clonotype. The V call is TRBV7-9, the J call TRBJ2-1, with TRBD2 identical over 10 bases. Germline V gene lookup returns CDR1 SEHNR and CDR2 FQNEAQ (reference sequence). Trimming cost V 5 bases and J 5 bases; bases outside gene matches: 3. The CDR3 loop spans 14 amino acids. Here the CDR3 reads CASSILAGNNEQFF. In DNA, the CDR3 is TGTGCCAGCAGCATACTAGCGGGGAACAATGAGCAGTTCTTC.

This rearrangement joins TRBV12-3 or TRBV12-4 to TRBJ1-3; possible D gene TRBD1, 5 bases. This CDR3 contains 20 residues. Trimming removed 2 bases from V and 0 bases from J, with 23 bases in between. In DNA form, the CDR3 reads TGTGCCAGCAGTTTAAGGTTACGGGGGTTGCTGCTCCTCTCTGGAAACACCATATATTTT. Protein: CASSLRLRGLLLLSGNTIYF.

This clonotype was recorded a few times. The chain recombines TRBV7-9 with TRBJ2-7; 15 bases line up with TRBD2. Germline CDR1 SEHNR, CDR2 FQNEAQ (reference sequence). The J segment lost 0 bases and the V segment lost 7 bases, leaving 13 bases of the junction unmatched. The CDR3 totals 19 residues. CDR3 DNA: TGTGCCAGCACCCGACTCCCGGGACTAGCGGGAGGTCTCTCCTACGAGCAGTACTTC. This gives the protein CASTRLPGLAGGLSYEQYF.

The chain has TRBV28 and TRBJ2-5, with D perhaps matching TRBD1 (5 bases). V was shortened by 2 bases and J by 1 base, with 11 bases between the two germline ends. CDR3 size: 15 residues. Germline loops: CDR1 MDHEN, CDR2 SYDVKM. This CDR3 reads CASSLRQPVQETQYF. As DNA, the CDR3 is TGTGCCAGCAGTTTACGACAGCCAGTCCAAGAGACCCAGTACTTC.

This clonotype was recorded a few times. V is TRBV20-1 and J is TRBJ2-5, with D unresolved. Germline-derived CDR1 and CDR2 are DFQATT and SNEGSKA (reference sequence). The CDR3 is made up of 12 amino acids. The V end lost 5 bases, the J end lost 2 bases, and 9 bases lay between the germline ends. The CDR3 DNA sequence: TGCAGTGCTCCTTATCAGCAAGAGACCCAGTACTTC. Translating gives CSAPYQQETQYF.

There are a few counts of this clonotype. J is TRBJ2-3 and V is TRBV20-1; 9 positions agree with TRBD2. Germline V gene data show CDR1 as DFQATT and CDR2 as SNEGSKA (reference sequence). CDR3 length equals 16 residues. Trimming at V came to 6 bases and at J to 2 bases, leaving 12 bases not matched to a gene. The CDR3 loop is CSAKGGTSSFTDTQYF. In DNA, the CDR3 is TGCAGTGCCAAGGGGGGGACTAGCTCCTTCACAGATACGCAGTATTTT.

In its sample, this clonotype was seen a few times. A much larger clonotype is one base distant, so this may be a read error. J is TRBJ2-7 and V is TRBV6-6; D may be TRBD1 or TRBD2 (5 bases each). The closer fit of TRBJ2-5 to the DNA end suggests the J call may be wrong. Germline-derived CDR1 and CDR2 are MNHNY and SVGAGI (reference sequence). This CDR3 spans 15 amino acids. The CDR3, as DNA: TGTGCCAGCAGTTACTCTACAGAGGGGAAAGAGACCCAGTACTTC. It specifies CASSYSTEGKETQYF.

The gene calls are TRBV15 and TRBJ2-7, with D possibly being TRBD1 or TRBD2 (5 bases each). The CDR3 sequence is 14 residues long. V was cut by 8 bases and J by 5 bases, with 19 bases left in between. Germline CDR1 LNHNV, CDR2 YYDKDF (reference sequence). The CDR3 here is CATSGGTLRHEQYF. The CDR3 coding sequence is TGTGCCACCTCGGGTGGGACCCTTCGGCACGAGCAGTACTTC.

This clonotype was observed a handful of times. The J gene is TRBJ1-1, the V gene TRBV28, with TRBD1 matching 8 bases. The CDR3 contains 14 residues. V trimming: 3 bases; J trimming: 8 bases; junction bases outside the gene matches: 8. Germline V gene sequence: CDR1 MDHEN, CDR2 SYDVKM. CDR3 sequence: CASSFSGTGTEAFF. The CDR3, as DNA: TGTGCCAGCAGTTTCTCCGGGACAGGTACCGAAGCTTTCTTT.

The chain combines TRBV5-1 with TRBJ1-2; the D gene is possibly TRBD1 (6 bases). Trimming removed 2 bases at V and 0 bases at J, with 11 bases between. The CDR3 is 15 amino acids. The V gene's germline CDR1 is SGHRS and CDR2 YFSETQ. CDR3 nucleotides: TGCGCCAGCAGCTTTATAGGGGGGGCTAACTATGGCTACACCTTC. Translating it yields CASSFIGGANYGYTF. Drawing the rest from reference TRBV5-1 and TRBJ1-2, the complete variable domain is KAGVTQTPRYLIKTRGQQVTLSCSPISGHRSVSWYQQTPGQGLQFLFEYFSETQRNKGNFPGRFSGRQFSNSRSEMNVSTLELGDSALYLCASSFIGGANYGYTFGSGTRLTVV.

The CDR3 region has the DNA TGTGCCAGCAGCCAAGAAACCCAGGGAAGGCCCCACGAGCAGTACTTC. This encodes CASSQETQGRPHEQYF. The chain couples TRBV3-1 to TRBJ2-7, with D possibly being TRBD1 (5 bases). The CDR3 is 16 residues long. V lost 0 bases and J lost 5, with 17 bases in between. CDR1 LGHDT and CDR2 YNNKEL come from the germline V gene (reference sequence).

This clonotype was seen a few times. The chain employs TRBV25-1 and TRBJ2-3; 10 bases are shared with TRBD2. The trim removed 5 bases at V and 5 bases at J, leaving 13 bases unmatched. Germline V gives CDR1 MGHDK, CDR2 SYGVNS. The CDR3 contains 17 residues. The CDR3 loop is CASSTIQAGGPEDTQYF. The DNA for the CDR3 is TGTGCCAGCAGTACCATACAAGCGGGAGGGCCCGAAGATACGCAGTATTTT.

The rearrangement uses TRBV10-3 and TRBJ2-5, with D unclear. The end of the DNA is better explained by TRBJ2-7, so the J call may be wrong. The germline CDR1 and CDR2 sequences are ENHRY and SYGVKD. This CDR3 has 13 residues. CDR3 DNA: TGTGCCATCAAAAGTGATACATCCTACGAGCAGTACTTC. Amino acid sequence: CAIKSDTSYEQYF.

This clonotype was seen only a few times. The rearrangement links TRBV24-1 to TRBJ2-5; possible D gene TRBD1, 6 bases. Germline CDR1 reads KGHDR; CDR2 reads SFDVKD. The CDR3 runs to 14 residues. Between the trimmed V and J ends, which lost 4 bases and 4 bases, there was a span of 12 bases. DNA for the CDR3: TGTGCCACCAGTGACGCGGTAGGGGGAGAGACCCAGTACTTC. It yields the protein CATSDAVGGETQYF.

J is TRBJ2-1 and V is TRBV9; D gene unclear. V gave up 4 bases and J gave up 6 bases, with 17 bases separating them. Germline V gives CDR1 SGDLS, CDR2 YYNGEE. This CDR3 has 15 residues. The CDR3 protein is CASSLGKGTFNEQFF. The CDR3 nucleotides read TGTGCCAGCAGCCTCGGTAAGGGAACTTTCAATGAGCAGTTCTTC. Complete variable domain (other parts from reference TRBV9 and TRBJ2-1): DSGVTQTPKHLITATGQRVTLRCSPRSGDLSVYWYQQSLDQGLQFLIQYYNGEERAKGNILERFSAQQFPDLHSELNLSSLELGDSALYFCASSLGKGTFNEQFFGPGTRLTVL.

A few counts support this clonotype. This chain joins TRBV10-3 and TRBJ2-3; D is possibly TRBD1 or TRBD2 (5 bases each). The CDR3 spans 14 residues. V lost 6 bases and J lost 3, with 13 bases in between. Germline V gene sequence: CDR1 ENHRY, CDR2 SYGVKD. CDR3 residues: CAIRGTLGTDTQYF. CDR3 bases: TGTGCCATCAGGGGGACCCTCGGTACAGATACGCAGTATTTT.

This clonotype has just a few counts. One end of the junction does not line up with germline, which may come from a read error. The gene calls are TRBV20-1 and TRBJ2-7; 7 nucleotides line up with TRBD2. The CDR3 runs to 13 residues. Germline V gene lookup returns CDR1 DFQATT and CDR2 SNEGSKA (reference sequence). The CDR3 here is CSASPSGEYGQYF. The CDR3 DNA reads as TGCAGTGCTAGTCCCAGCGGGGAGTACGGGCAGTACTTC.